The T cell receptor (beta chain) described here comes from a study of response to subunit inactivated influenza vaccine. TCRdb re-analysed the RT-PCR reads in MiXCR, keeping a single row per CDR3 protein. The sample has hundreds of thousands of distinct CDR3 sequences; approximately 10% are singletons. This clonotype has only a few counts. The CDR3 spans 14 residues. The V gene's germline CDR1 is LGHDT and CDR2 YNNKEL (reference sequence). The germline V and J ends were trimmed by 5 bases and 2 bases, with 9 bases remaining between them. These data also formed part of another study, on T cells expressing NK-cell markers. That paper states: As the method of synthesis, 5'RACE template switching with UMIs yielded TCR beta cDNA. Sorting of alpha-beta TCR T cells alone was achieved in several experiments with an anti-gamma-delta TCR antibody.

This rearrangement joins TRBV3-1 to TRBJ2-2; TRBD1 might be the D (5 bases). The sequenced sample was PBMCs from blood, obtained on the day of vaccination. The receptor's source is a man between 50 and 59 years old who received an inactivated influenza vaccine. The CDR3 sequence is CASSNQGNTGELFF. The DNA for the CDR3 is TGTGCCAGCAGCAATCAGGGAAACACCGGGGAGCTGTTTTTT.